A selection of T cell receptor beta chains follows, all from one sample in a study of beta chain features in type 1 diabetes. The method was immunoSEQ multiplex PCR; TCRdb's version includes in-frame clones alone and lacks a portion of them. The sample includes under 350,000 clones, about 8.5% of them seen just once. The sample consisted of central memory CD4+ T cells from blood. These receptors were obtained from a woman between 18 and 29 years old in good health. Each CDR3 is given with its conserved first and last residue. D genes are given only for firm matches. Expanded clones are given a class, and other clones once, few, many or no size at all.

D gene: .; V gene: TRBV5-1; clone size: few; J gene: TRBJ1-2; CDR3 protein: CASSFDSAYGYTF; CDR3 DNA: TGCGCCAGCAGCTTCGACAGCGCCTATGGCTACACCTTC
D gene: .; V gene: TRBV20-1; clone size: few; J gene: TRBJ1-3; CDR3 protein: CSATSVNTIYF; CDR3 DNA: TGCAGTGCAACGAGCGTGAACACCATATATTTT
D gene: .; V gene: TRBV9; clone size: .; J gene: TRBJ1-6; CDR3 protein: CASRSTIGETNSPLHF; CDR3 DNA: TGTGCCAGCAGATCTACAATTGGGGAAACTAATTCACCCCTCCACTTT
D gene: .; V gene: TRBV7-9; clone size: .; J gene: TRBJ1-4; CDR3 protein: CASSQSGRNEKLFF; CDR3 DNA: TGTGCCAGCAGCCAATCAGGGCGTAATGAAAAACTGTTTTTT
D gene: .; V gene: TRBV5-1; clone size: .; J gene: TRBJ1-1; CDR3 protein: CASSLEKGVTEAFF; CDR3 DNA: TGCGCCAGCAGCTTGGAAAAGGGCGTAACTGAAGCTTTCTTT
D gene: .; V gene: TRBV6-1; clone size: .; J gene: TRBJ1-2; CDR3 protein: CASSPQRQSYDGYTF; CDR3 DNA: TGTGCCAGCAGTCCCCAGAGGCAGAGCTACGATGGCTACACCTTC
D gene: .; V gene: TRBV15; clone size: .; J gene: TRBJ2-7; CDR3 protein: CAAYSGLRYEQYF; CDR3 DNA: TGTGCCGCTTACAGCGGGCTCCGCTACGAGCAGTACTTC
D gene: TRBD1; V gene: TRBV5-6; clone size: few; J gene: TRBJ1-2; CDR3 protein: CASSWGQGRYGYTF; CDR3 DNA: TGTGCCAGCAGCTGGGGACAGGGCCGGTATGGCTACACCTTC
D gene: TRBD2; V gene: TRBV5-8; clone size: .; J gene: TRBJ2-3; CDR3 protein: CATHRGSGGFRTDTQYF; CDR3 DNA: TGTGCCACCCACCGGGGTAGCGGGGGGTTCCGCACAGATACGCAGTATTTT
D gene: .; V gene: TRBV5-4; clone size: few; J gene: TRBJ1-6; CDR3 protein: CASSLGEGNGYNSPLHF; CDR3 DNA: TGTGCCAGCAGCTTAGGGGAGGGGAACGGGTATAATTCACCCCTCCACTTT
D gene: .; V gene: TRBV5-1; clone size: .; J gene: TRBJ2-3; CDR3 protein: CASSLISGSDTQYF; CDR3 DNA: TGCGCCAGCAGCTTGATCTCAGGGTCCGATACGCAGTATTTT
D gene: .; V gene: TRBV6-5; clone size: many; J gene: TRBJ1-4; CDR3 protein: CASSTLRVRGEKLFF; CDR3 DNA: TGTGCCAGCAGTACCCTCAGGGTCCGGGGTGAAAAACTGTTTTTT
D gene: .; V gene: TRBV11-2; clone size: .; J gene: TRBJ2-1; CDR3 protein: CASSNTSWGSYNEQFF; CDR3 DNA: TGTGCCAGCAGCAACACCTCTTGGGGGTCCTACAATGAGCAGTTCTTC
D gene: .; V gene: TRBV7-9; clone size: .; J gene: TRBJ1-1; CDR3 protein: CASSLIRGSGTEAFF; CDR3 DNA: TGTGCCAGCAGCTTAATAAGGGGCAGTGGCACTGAAGCTTTCTTT
D gene: .; V gene: TRBV9; clone size: few; J gene: TRBJ1-6; CDR3 protein: CASGGGHDGSSYNSPLHF; CDR3 DNA: TGTGCCAGCGGGGGAGGGCATGACGGGAGCTCCTATAATTCACCCCTCCACTTT
D gene: TRBD2; V gene: TRBV7-9; clone size: few; J gene: TRBJ2-1; CDR3 protein: CASSLNWGGAEYYNEQFF; CDR3 DNA: TGTGCCAGCAGCTTAAATTGGGGGGGAGCGGAGTACTACAATGAGCAGTTCTTC
D gene: .; V gene: TRBV5-1; clone size: .; J gene: TRBJ1-4; CDR3 protein: CASSQDSTNEKLFF; CDR3 DNA: TGCGCCAGCAGCCAAGACTCAACTAATGAAAAACTGTTTTTT
D gene: .; V gene: TRBV30; clone size: .; J gene: TRBJ1-5; CDR3 protein: CAWSDREDQPQHF; CDR3 DNA: TGTGCCTGGAGTGACAGGGAGGACCAGCCCCAGCATTTT
D gene: .; V gene: TRBV11-1; clone size: few; J gene: TRBJ2-1; CDR3 protein: CASSLGSLSSYNEQFF; CDR3 DNA: TGTGCCAGCAGCTTAGGTTCCCTAAGCTCCTACAATGAGCAGTTCTTC
D gene: TRBD1; V gene: TRBV4-1; clone size: few; J gene: TRBJ1-4; CDR3 protein: CASSLGQGTYEKLFF; CDR3 DNA: TGCGCCAGCAGCCTAGGACAGGGTACCTACGAAAAACTGTTTTTT
D gene: TRBD2; V gene: TRBV18; clone size: .; J gene: TRBJ2-4; CDR3 protein: CASSPPSGRHIQYF; CDR3 DNA: TGTGCCAGCTCACCACCGAGCGGGAGACACATTCAGTACTTC
D gene: TRBD2; V gene: TRBV7-8; clone size: .; J gene: TRBJ2-5; CDR3 protein: CASSKNPGLAGVQETQYF; CDR3 DNA: TGTGCCAGCAGCAAAAATCCGGGACTAGCGGGGGTGCAAGAGACCCAGTACTTC
D gene: .; V gene: TRBV18; clone size: few; J gene: TRBJ1-2; CDR3 protein: CASSPGSDHGYTF; CDR3 DNA: TGTGCCAGCTCACCAGGGTCAGATCATGGCTACACCTTC
D gene: TRBD1; V gene: TRBV9; clone size: .; J gene: TRBJ1-2; CDR3 protein: CASSVRTGSYGYTF; CDR3 DNA: TGTGCCAGCAGCGTCCGGACAGGGTCCTATGGCTACACCTTC
D gene: TRBD1; V gene: TRBV18; clone size: few; J gene: TRBJ2-5; CDR3 protein: CASSRGQGRLETQYF; CDR3 DNA: TGTGCCAGCTCACGCGGACAGGGTCGTTTGGAGACCCAGTACTTC
D gene: .; V gene: TRBV2; clone size: few; J gene: TRBJ1-2; CDR3 protein: CASSDQVGRGYTF; CDR3 DNA: TGTGCCAGCAGTGATCAGGTCGGGCGCGGCTACACCTTC
D gene: .; V gene: TRBV6-5; clone size: .; J gene: TRBJ1-5; CDR3 protein: CASSESYNQPQHF; CDR3 DNA: TGTGCCAGCAGTGAGAGCTACAATCAGCCCCAGCATTTT
D gene: .; V gene: TRBV9; clone size: .; J gene: TRBJ1-4; CDR3 protein: CASSVAGWGDEKLFF; CDR3 DNA: TGTGCCAGCAGCGTAGCGGGGTGGGGTGATGAAAAACTGTTTTTT
D gene: .; V gene: TRBV14; clone size: .; J gene: TRBJ2-1; CDR3 protein: CASSPRIGYNEQFF; CDR3 DNA: TGTGCCAGCAGCCCCCGGATCGGATACAATGAGCAGTTCTTC
D gene: TRBD2; V gene: TRBV6-1; clone size: .; J gene: TRBJ2-3; CDR3 protein: CASSFTSGGRHTQYF; CDR3 DNA: TGTGCCAGCAGTTTCACTAGCGGGGGTCGACATACGCAGTATTTT
D gene: .; V gene: TRBV2; clone size: few; J gene: TRBJ2-2; CDR3 protein: CASRRDGTGELFF; CDR3 DNA: TGTGCCAGCAGGAGGGACGGCACCGGGGAGCTGTTTTTT
D gene: .; V gene: TRBV18; clone size: .; J gene: TRBJ2-2; CDR3 protein: CASLHRTNTGELFF; CDR3 DNA: TGTGCCAGCTTACATCGGACTAACACCGGGGAGCTGTTTTTT
D gene: TRBD1; V gene: TRBV7-2; clone size: few; J gene: TRBJ2-2; CDR3 protein: CASRPGQGATGELFF; CDR3 DNA: TGTGCCAGCAGGCCGGGACAGGGGGCGACCGGGGAGCTGTTTTTT
D gene: .; V gene: TRBV5-5; clone size: many; J gene: TRBJ1-2; CDR3 protein: CASSPDRYGYTF; CDR3 DNA: TGTGCCAGCAGCCCAGACAGATATGGCTACACCTTC
D gene: TRBD2; V gene: TRBV2; clone size: .; J gene: TRBJ2-5; CDR3 protein: CASSAARGGQETQYF; CDR3 DNA: TGTGCCAGCAGTGCTGCGCGGGGGGGCCAAGAGACCCAGTACTTC
D gene: .; V gene: TRBV5-1; clone size: .; J gene: TRBJ2-5; CDR3 protein: CASSSGSAEGETQYF; CDR3 DNA: TGCGCCAGCAGCTCCGGGTCCGCGGAAGGAGAGACCCAGTACTTC
D gene: .; V gene: TRBV15; clone size: many; J gene: TRBJ2-2; CDR3 protein: CATSRNRAGELFF; CDR3 DNA: TGTGCCACCAGCAGAAATAGGGCCGGGGAGCTGTTTTTT
D gene: TRBD1; V gene: TRBV19; clone size: few; J gene: TRBJ2-1; CDR3 protein: CASKRDRGYNEQFF; CDR3 DNA: TGTGCCAGTAAGCGGGACAGGGGCTACAATGAGCAGTTCTTC
D gene: .; V gene: TRBV4-1; clone size: .; J gene: TRBJ2-6; CDR3 protein: CASSQDGSRVIPGANVLTF; CDR3 DNA: TGCGCCAGCAGCCAAGATGGGTCGAGGGTGATCCCTGGGGCCAACGTCCTGACTTTC
D gene: .; V gene: TRBV6-1; clone size: few; J gene: TRBJ1-2; CDR3 protein: CASSERASNYGYTF; CDR3 DNA: TGTGCCAGCAGTGAACGGGCAAGTAACTATGGCTACACCTTC